These 2 T cell receptor beta chains were sequenced from one sample in a study of T cells in Graves' hyperthyroidism and ophthalmopathy (dated by TCRdb to about 2019). The library was obtained by multiplex PCR. Reads for this sample came from an Illumina HiSeq 2000. Amplification of TCR beta CDR3 regions was carried out from RNA transcripts. The first round of RT-PCR for the TCR CDR3 was performed with the HTBI primer set and the Qiagen OneStep RT-PCR kit. TCRdb took the public reads, trimmed them with fastp at Q25, ran MiXCR for clone calling and kept in-frame beta chains. Rows are combined by CDR3 protein, so each entry shows the most common genes and DNA. The sample records some 690,000 distinct CDR3 sequences, approximately 15% of which are singletons. The ten largest account for 15% to 17% of the sample. Sequencing was done on a sample of blood. The receptors were gathered from a man aged 45-65 years with Graves' hyperthyroidism.

This clonotype was observed at least ten times. The chain employs TRBV28 and TRBJ2-4; the D is unclear. V was pared by 3 bases and J by 2 bases, with 8 bases between. Germline-derived CDR1 and CDR2 are MDHEN and SYDVKM. The CDR3 is 14 amino acids. The CDR3 nucleotides are TGTGCCAGCAGTTTGCAGAGACCCAAAAACATTCAGTACTTC. Its protein product is CASSLQRPKNIQYF.

In this sample, this clonotype turned up many times. The chain joins TRBV27 to TRBJ2-4; D is unresolved. There are 14 residues in the CDR3. In germline, CDR1 is MNHEY, CDR2 SMNVEV (reference sequence). V gave up 2 bases and J gave up 0 bases, with 5 bases separating them. CDR3 nucleotide sequence: TGTGCCAGCAGTTTAGGAGCAGCCAAAAACATTCAGTACTTC. This codes for CASSLGAAKNIQYF.